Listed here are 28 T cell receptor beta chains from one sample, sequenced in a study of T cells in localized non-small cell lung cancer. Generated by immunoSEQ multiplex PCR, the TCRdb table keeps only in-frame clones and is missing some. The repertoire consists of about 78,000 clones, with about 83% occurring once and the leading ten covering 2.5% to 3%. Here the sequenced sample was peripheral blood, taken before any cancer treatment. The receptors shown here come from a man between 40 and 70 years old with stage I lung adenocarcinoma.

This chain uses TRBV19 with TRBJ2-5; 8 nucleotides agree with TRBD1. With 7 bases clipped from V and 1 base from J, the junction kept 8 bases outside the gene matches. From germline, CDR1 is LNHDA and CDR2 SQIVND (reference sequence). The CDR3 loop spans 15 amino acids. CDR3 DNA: TGTGCCAGTACTGACAGGGGTTCGGTCCAAGAGACCCAGTACTTC. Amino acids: CASTDRGSVQETQYF.

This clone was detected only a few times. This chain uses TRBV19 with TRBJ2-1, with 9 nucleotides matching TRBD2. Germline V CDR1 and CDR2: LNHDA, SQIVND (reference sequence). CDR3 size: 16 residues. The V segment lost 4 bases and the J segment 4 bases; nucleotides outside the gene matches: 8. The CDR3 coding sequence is TGTGCCAGTAGTACCCCCGGACTAGCGTCTTACAATGAGCAGTTCTTC. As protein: CASSTPGLASYNEQFF.

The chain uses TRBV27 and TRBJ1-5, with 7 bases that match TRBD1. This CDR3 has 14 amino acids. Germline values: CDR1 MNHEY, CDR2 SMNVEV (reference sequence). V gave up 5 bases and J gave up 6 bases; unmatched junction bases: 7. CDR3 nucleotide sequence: TGTGCCAGCAGTCCGGGACAGTGGGCTCAGCCCCAGCATTTT. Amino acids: CASSPGQWAQPQHF.

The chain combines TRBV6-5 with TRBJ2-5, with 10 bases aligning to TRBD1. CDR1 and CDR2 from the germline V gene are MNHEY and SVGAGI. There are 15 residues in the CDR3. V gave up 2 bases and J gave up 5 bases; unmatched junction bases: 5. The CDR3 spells CASSYIDRGPETQYF. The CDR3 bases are TGTGCCAGCAGTTACATCGACAGGGGGCCTGAGACCCAGTACTTC.

The CDR3 region is CASSLGAQGTYEQYF. The CDR3 DNA reads as TGTGCCAGCAGTTTAGGGGCACAGGGGACCTACGAGCAGTACTTC. The gene calls are TRBV28 and TRBJ2-7; 7 bases are shared with TRBD1. Germline CDR1 is MDHEN and CDR2 is SYDVKM. After removal of 2 bases from V and 2 bases from J, the junction contained 6 bases not matched to a gene. The CDR3 spans 15 residues.

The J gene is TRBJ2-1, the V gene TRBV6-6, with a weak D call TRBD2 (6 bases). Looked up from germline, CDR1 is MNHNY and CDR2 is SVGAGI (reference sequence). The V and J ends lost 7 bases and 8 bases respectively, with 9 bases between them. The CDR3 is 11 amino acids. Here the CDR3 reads CASTTSYEQFF. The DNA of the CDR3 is TGTGCCAGCACCACTAGCTATGAGCAGTTCTTC.

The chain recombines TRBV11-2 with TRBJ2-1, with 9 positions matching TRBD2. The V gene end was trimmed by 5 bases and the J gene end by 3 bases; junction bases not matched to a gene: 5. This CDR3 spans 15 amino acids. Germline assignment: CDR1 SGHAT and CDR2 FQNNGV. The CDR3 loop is CASSPPTSGYNEQFF. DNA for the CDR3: TGTGCCAGCAGCCCCCCGACTAGCGGCTACAATGAGCAGTTCTTC.

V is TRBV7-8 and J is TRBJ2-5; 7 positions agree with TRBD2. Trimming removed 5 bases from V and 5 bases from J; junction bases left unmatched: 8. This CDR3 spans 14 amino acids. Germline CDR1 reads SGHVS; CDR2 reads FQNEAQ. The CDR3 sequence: CASSRPREGETQYF. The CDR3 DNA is TGTGCCAGCAGCCGCCCCAGGGAGGGTGAGACCCAGTACTTC.

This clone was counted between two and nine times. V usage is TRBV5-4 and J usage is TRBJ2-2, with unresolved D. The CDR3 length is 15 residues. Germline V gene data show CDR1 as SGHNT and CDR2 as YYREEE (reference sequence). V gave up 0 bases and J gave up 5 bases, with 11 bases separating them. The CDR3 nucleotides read TGTGCCAGCAGCTTGGTGGGTTGGGAAACCGGGGAGCTGTTTTTT. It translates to CASSLVGWETGELFF.

CDR3 sequence reads: CASRPQGYSNQPQHF. The CDR3 DNA is TGTGCCAGCAGACCTCAGGGGTATAGCAATCAGCCCCAGCATTTT. The rearrangement uses TRBV6-5 and TRBJ1-5, with D possibly TRBD1 on 6 matching bases. This CDR3 region has 15 residues. V lost 6 bases to trimming and J lost 0 bases, with 12 bases between them. CDR1 is MNHEY, CDR2 SVGAGI, per germline.

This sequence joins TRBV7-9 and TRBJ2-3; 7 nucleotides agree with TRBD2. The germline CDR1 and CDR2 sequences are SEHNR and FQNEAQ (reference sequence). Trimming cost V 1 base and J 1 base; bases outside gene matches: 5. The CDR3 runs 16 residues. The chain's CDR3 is CASSLGTRSGTDTQYF. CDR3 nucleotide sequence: TGTGCCAGCAGCTTAGGGACTAGATCGGGCACAGATACGCAGTATTTT.

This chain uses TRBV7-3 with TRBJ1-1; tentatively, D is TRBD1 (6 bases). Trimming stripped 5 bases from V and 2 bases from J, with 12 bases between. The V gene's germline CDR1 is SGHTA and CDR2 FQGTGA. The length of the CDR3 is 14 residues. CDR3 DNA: TGTGCCAGCAGCCCGGGGGGGCCTAACACTGAAGCTTTCTTT. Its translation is CASSPGGPNTEAFF.

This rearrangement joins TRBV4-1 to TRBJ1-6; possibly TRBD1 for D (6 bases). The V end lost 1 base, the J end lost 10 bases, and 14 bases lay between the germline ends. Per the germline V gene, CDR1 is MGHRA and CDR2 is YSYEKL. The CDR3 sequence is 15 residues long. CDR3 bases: TGCGCCAGCAGCCAAGGCGCCAGGGGAAACTCACCCCTCCACTTT. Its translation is CASSQGARGNSPLHF.

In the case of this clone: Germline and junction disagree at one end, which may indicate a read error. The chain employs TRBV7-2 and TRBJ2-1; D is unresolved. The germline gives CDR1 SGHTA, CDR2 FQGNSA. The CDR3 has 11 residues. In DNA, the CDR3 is TGTGCCAGCAGCTCCTCCAATGAGCAGTTCTTC. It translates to CASSSSNEQFF.

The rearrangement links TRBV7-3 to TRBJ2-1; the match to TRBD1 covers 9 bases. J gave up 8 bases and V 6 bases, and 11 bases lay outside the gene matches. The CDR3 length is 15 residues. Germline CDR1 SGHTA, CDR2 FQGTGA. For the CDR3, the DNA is TGTGCCAGCAGTCTTGCTAGGGACAGGGCACATGAGCAGTTCTTC. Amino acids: CASSLARDRAHEQFF.

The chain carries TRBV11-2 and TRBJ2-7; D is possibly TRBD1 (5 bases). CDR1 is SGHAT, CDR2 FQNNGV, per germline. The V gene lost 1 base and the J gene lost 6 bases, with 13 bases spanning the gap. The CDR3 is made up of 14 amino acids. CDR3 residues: CASSLGVDSAEQYF. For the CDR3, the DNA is TGTGCCAGCAGCTTAGGGGTAGACAGTGCCGAGCAGTACTTC. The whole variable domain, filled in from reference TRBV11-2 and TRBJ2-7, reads EAGVAQSPRYKIIEKRQSVAFWCNPISGHATLYWYQQILGQGPKLLIQFQNNGVVDDSQLPKDRFSAERLKGVDSTLKIQPAKLEDSAVYLCASSLGVDSAEQYFGPGTRLTVT.

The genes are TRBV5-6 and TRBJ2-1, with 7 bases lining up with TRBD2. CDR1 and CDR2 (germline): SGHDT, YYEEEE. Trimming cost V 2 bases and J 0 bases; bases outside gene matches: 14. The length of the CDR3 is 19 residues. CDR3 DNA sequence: TGTGCCAGCAGCTTCAGGCTAGCGGCCTCCACGAGCTCCTACAATGAGCAGTTCTTC. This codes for CASSFRLAASTSSYNEQFF.

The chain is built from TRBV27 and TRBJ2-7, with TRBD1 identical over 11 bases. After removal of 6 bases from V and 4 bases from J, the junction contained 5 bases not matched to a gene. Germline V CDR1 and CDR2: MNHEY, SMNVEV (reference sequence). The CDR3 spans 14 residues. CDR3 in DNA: TGTGCCAGCAGCACCGGGACAGGGGGGTACGAGCAGTACTTC. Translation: CASSTGTGGYEQYF.

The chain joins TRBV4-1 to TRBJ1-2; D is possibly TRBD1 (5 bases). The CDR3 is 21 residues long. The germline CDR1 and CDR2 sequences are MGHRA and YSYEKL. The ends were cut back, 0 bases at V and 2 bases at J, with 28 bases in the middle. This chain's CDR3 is CASSQDPRRDGANGGNYGYTF. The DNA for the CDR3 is TGCGCCAGCAGCCAAGATCCCAGACGGGACGGCGCTAACGGGGGGAACTATGGCTACACCTTC.

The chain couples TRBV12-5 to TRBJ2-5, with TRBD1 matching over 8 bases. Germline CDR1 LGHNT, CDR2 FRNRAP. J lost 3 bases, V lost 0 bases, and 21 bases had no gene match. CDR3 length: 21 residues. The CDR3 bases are TGTGCTAGTGGTTTGGTAAGATCTGTGGGACAGGCTTTGGGAGTGGAAGAGACCCAGTACTTC. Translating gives CASGLVRSVGQALGVEETQYF. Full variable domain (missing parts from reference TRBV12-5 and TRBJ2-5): DARVTQTPRHKVTEMGQEVTMRCQPILGHNTVFWYRQTMMQGLELLAYFRNRAPLDDSGMPKDRFSAEMPDATLATLKIQPSEPRDSAVYFCASGLVRSVGQALGVEETQYFGPGTRLLVL.

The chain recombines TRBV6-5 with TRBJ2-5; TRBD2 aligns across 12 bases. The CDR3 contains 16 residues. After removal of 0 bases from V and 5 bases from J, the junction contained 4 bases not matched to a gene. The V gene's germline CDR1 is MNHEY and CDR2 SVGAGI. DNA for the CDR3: TGTGCCAGCAGTTACTCTCTAGCGGGAGGGGGCGAGACCCAGTACTTC. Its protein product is CASSYSLAGGGETQYF.

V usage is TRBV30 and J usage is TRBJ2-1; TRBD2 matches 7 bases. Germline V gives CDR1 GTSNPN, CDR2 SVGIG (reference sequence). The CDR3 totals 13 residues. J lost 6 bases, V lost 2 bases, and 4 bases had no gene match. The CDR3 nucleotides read TGTGCCTGGAGTACGGGAGGCTCCAATGAGCAGTTCTTC. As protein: CAWSTGGSNEQFF.

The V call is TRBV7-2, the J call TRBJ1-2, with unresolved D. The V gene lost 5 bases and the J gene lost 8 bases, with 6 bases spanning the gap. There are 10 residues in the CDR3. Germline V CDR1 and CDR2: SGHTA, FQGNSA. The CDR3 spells CASSLKGYTF. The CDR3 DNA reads TGTGCCAGCAGCCTAAAGGGCTACACCTTC.

CDR3 sequence reads: CSVGERTQNEKLFF. As DNA, the CDR3 is TGCAGCGTTGGTGAAAGGACACAGAATGAAAAACTGTTTTTT. V gene TRBV29-1 combines with J gene TRBJ1-4, with D perhaps TRBD1 (5 bases). Trimming stripped 4 bases from V and 5 bases from J, with 14 bases between. The germline CDR1 and CDR2 sequences are SQVTM and ANQGSEA. There are 14 residues in the CDR3.

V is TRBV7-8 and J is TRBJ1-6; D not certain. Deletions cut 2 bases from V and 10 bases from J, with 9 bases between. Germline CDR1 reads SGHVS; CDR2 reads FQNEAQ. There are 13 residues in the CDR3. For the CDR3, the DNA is TGTGCCAGCAGCTTATTAAGCGAATCACCCCTCCACTTT. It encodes CASSLLSESPLHF.

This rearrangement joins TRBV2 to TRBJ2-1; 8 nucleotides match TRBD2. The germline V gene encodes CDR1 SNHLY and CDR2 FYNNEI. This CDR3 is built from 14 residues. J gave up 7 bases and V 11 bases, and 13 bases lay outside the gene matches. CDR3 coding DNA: TGTGCCGGAGAGAGCGGGAGCGTGATAAATGAGCAGTTCTTC. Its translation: CAGESGSVINEQFF.

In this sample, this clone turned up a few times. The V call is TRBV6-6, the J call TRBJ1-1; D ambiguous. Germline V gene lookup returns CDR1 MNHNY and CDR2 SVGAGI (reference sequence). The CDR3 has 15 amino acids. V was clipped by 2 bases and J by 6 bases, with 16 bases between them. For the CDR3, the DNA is TGTGCCAGCAGTTACGCCGCTGGTCGCGGCCCTGAAGCTTTCTTT. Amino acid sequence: CASSYAAGRGPEAFF.

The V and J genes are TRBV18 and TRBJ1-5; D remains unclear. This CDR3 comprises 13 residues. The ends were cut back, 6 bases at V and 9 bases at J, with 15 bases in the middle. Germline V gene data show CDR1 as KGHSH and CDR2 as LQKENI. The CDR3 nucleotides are TGTGCCAGCTCGCCGGCCATGGTTTCGCCCCAGCATTTT. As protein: CASSPAMVSPQHF. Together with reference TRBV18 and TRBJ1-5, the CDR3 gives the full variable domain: NAGVMQNPRHLVRRRGQEARLRCSPMKGHSHVYWYRQLPEEGLKFMVYLQKENIIDESGMPKERFSAEFPKEGPSILRIQQVVRGDSAAYFCASSPAMVSPQHFGDGTRLSIL.